Listed here are 22 T cell receptor beta chains from one sample, sequenced in a study of blood T cell repertoires in COVID-19 (dated by TCRdb to 2020 to 2022). The library was built by means of the immunoSEQ multiplex PCR assay. As stored in TCRdb, this immuneACCESS dataset retains in-frame rearrangements with V and J assigned. A fraction of the clones does not appear; measured against another copy, unresolved V genes explain less than half of the discrepancy, and the remainder lacks a known reason. The sample includes roughly 87,000 clones, with approximately 75% observed a single time. The top ten constitute about 15% of the sample. Sequenced: peripheral blood. The origin of the receptors is a woman aged 80 or over with acute or convalescent COVID-19.

The chain has TRBV5-4 and TRBJ1-2; TRBD1 aligns across 12 bases. The germline V gene has CDR1 SGHNT and CDR2 YYREEE (reference sequence). This CDR3 spans 14 amino acids. V shed 4 bases, J shed 8 bases, and the junction held 6 bases outside the gene matches. In DNA form, the CDR3 reads TGTGCCAGCAGCACGGGACAGGGGGCCGGCGGCTACACCTTC. Amino acid sequence: CASSTGQGAGGYTF.

This clone was observed a handful of times. V is TRBV5-4 and J is TRBJ2-7, with TRBD2 matching 8 bases. CDR1 is SGHNT and CDR2 is YYREEE in the germline V gene (reference sequence). V lost 2 bases, J lost 4 bases, and 8 bases stayed unmatched. The CDR3 has 15 residues. The CDR3 DNA reads as TGTGCCAGCAGCTTACAGCGGGGGCCTAGTTACGAGCAGTACTTC. This translates into CASSLQRGPSYEQYF.

This rearrangement joins TRBV3-1 (or the pseudogene TRBV3-2) to TRBJ1-1; D possibly corresponds to TRBD1 (6 bases). This CDR3 contains 14 residues. Germline values: CDR1 LGHDT, CDR2 YNNKEL (reference sequence). V dropped 3 bases and J dropped 1 base, with 9 bases sitting between them. DNA for the CDR3: TGTGCCAGCAGCCAGAACAGGGAGAACACTGAAGCTTTCTTT. Translation: CASSQNRENTEAFF.

The chain links TRBV18 to TRBJ2-3; no reliable D call. The germline V and J ends were trimmed by 5 bases and 2 bases, with 11 bases remaining between them. This CDR3 comprises 14 residues. The germline V gene has CDR1 KGHSH and CDR2 LQKENI. CDR3 DNA: TGTGCCAGCTCATCTGAGAAATTCACAGATACGCAGTATTTT. Translation gives CASSSEKFTDTQYF.

In its sample, this clone was seen once. The chain employs TRBV7-3 and TRBJ1-2, with no clear D. The CDR3 length is 14 residues. Germline V lookup: CDR1 SGHTA, CDR2 FQGTGA. The V end lost 1 base, the J end lost 1 base, and 7 bases lay between the germline ends. CDR3 residues: CASSLNSGNYGYTF. For the CDR3, the DNA is TGTGCCAGCAGCTTAAACAGCGGTAACTATGGCTACACCTTC.

This clone was seen a few times. V and J are TRBV5-5 and TRBJ1-5; a possible D gene is TRBD1 (6 bases). The ends were cut back, 4 bases at V and 2 bases at J, with 13 bases in the middle. CDR1 and CDR2 (germline): SGHKS, YYEKEE (reference sequence). The CDR3 loop spans 15 amino acids. CDR3 amino acids: CASSRQGLGNQPQHF. The CDR3 DNA reads as TGTGCCAGCAGCCGCCAGGGGTTGGGCAATCAGCCCCAGCATTTT.

The chain couples TRBV19 to TRBJ1-2, with 7 bases fitting TRBD1. The length of the CDR3 is 18 residues. Looked up from germline, CDR1 is LNHDA and CDR2 is SQIVND (reference sequence). V lost 4 bases to trimming and J lost 6 bases; unmatched junction nucleotides: 20. The CDR3 loop reads CASSTIRGQYSIGHGYTF. CDR3 nucleotides: TGTGCCAGTAGTACTATCCGGGGACAGTACTCGATCGGTCATGGCTACACCTTC.

This chain links TRBV20-1 with TRBJ2-1; D gene unclear. The CDR3 spans 12 residues. Germline assignment: CDR1 DFQATT and CDR2 SNEGSKA (reference sequence). V lost 3 bases to trimming and J lost 4 bases, with 7 bases between them. For the CDR3, the DNA is TGCAGTGCTAGTAATACTTACAATGAGCAGTTCTTC. Translating it yields CSASNTYNEQFF.

The chain employs TRBV2 and TRBJ1-2, with unresolved D. Germline V CDR1 and CDR2: SNHLY, FYNNEI. This CDR3 has 14 residues. V was cut by 7 bases and J by 7 bases, with 19 bases left in between. CDR3 residues: CASKAKRLEGGYTF. The CDR3 DNA is TGTGCCAGCAAGGCGAAGAGGCTAGAAGGTGGCTACACCTTC.

This chain links TRBV19 with TRBJ1-5; D unresolved. CDR3 length: 15 amino acids. V gave up 6 bases and J gave up 3 bases, with 15 bases separating them. Germline CDR1 LNHDA, CDR2 SQIVND (reference sequence). The chain's CDR3 is CASSYPPNNNQPQHF. As DNA, the CDR3 is TGTGCCAGTAGCTACCCCCCAAATAACAATCAGCCCCAGCATTTT.

V gene TRBV6-5 combines with J gene TRBJ2-1, with 10 bases matching TRBD2. Trimming at V came to 6 bases and at J to 3 bases, leaving 5 bases not matched to a gene. CDR1 is MNHEY, CDR2 SVGAGI, per germline. This CDR3 has 15 residues. The CDR3 DNA reads TGTGCCAGCAGAAGGACTAGCGGAGTCTACAATGAGCAGTTCTTC. Translating it yields CASRRTSGVYNEQFF.

The CDR3 sequence: CASSQDSRGHSNQPQHF. Here the CDR3 DNA reads TGCGCCAGCAGCCAAGATTCCAGGGGGCATAGCAATCAGCCCCAGCATTTT. This rearrangement joins TRBV4-1 to TRBJ1-5; 8 bases line up with TRBD1. Germline lookup yields CDR1 MGHRA and CDR2 YSYEKL. The CDR3 is 17 residues long. Trimming at V came to 0 bases and at J to 0 bases, leaving 4 bases not matched to a gene.

This sequence joins TRBV4-1 and TRBJ2-7, with 7 bases matching TRBD1. The CDR3 runs 16 residues. Per germline, CDR1 MGHRA and CDR2 YSYEKL. V lost 1 base and J lost 6; bases outside the gene matches: 12. The chain's CDR3 is CASSQARTGRISEQYF. The CDR3, as DNA: TGCGCCAGCAGCCAAGCCCGGACAGGTCGAATCAGCGAGCAGTACTTC.

The chain combines TRBV19 with TRBJ1-1; unclear D gene. The V end was cut by 6 bases, the J end by 1 base, with 15 bases between. Per germline, CDR1 LNHDA and CDR2 SQIVND (reference sequence). This CDR3 comprises 15 residues. The CDR3 reads CASSPFPGRNTEAFF. The CDR3 coding sequence is TGTGCCAGTAGCCCCTTCCCCGGGAGGAACACTGAAGCTTTCTTT.

J is TRBJ2-2 and V is TRBV10-3, with D perhaps matching TRBD2 (6 bases). Germline loops: CDR1 ENHRY, CDR2 SYGVKD. The CDR3 runs to 14 residues. The V end was cut by 1 base, the J end by 5 bases, with 8 bases between. The CDR3 DNA follows: TGTGCCATCAGTGAGTTGAGCGGGACCGGGGAGCTGTTTTTT. Translation gives CAISELSGTGELFF.

The chain uses TRBV5-1 and TRBJ2-1, with 11 bases fitting TRBD2. The J segment lost 0 bases and the V segment lost 5 bases, leaving 4 bases of the junction unmatched. Germline V gene lookup returns CDR1 SGHRS and CDR2 YFSETQ. The CDR3 covers 16 residues. Here the CDR3 reads CASRRLAGGSYNEQFF. As DNA, the CDR3 is TGCGCCAGCAGACGTCTAGCGGGGGGCTCCTACAATGAGCAGTTCTTC.

This chain uses TRBV5-6 with TRBJ1-2, with 7 bases fitting TRBD1. The V and J ends lost 3 bases and 6 bases, in that order; junction bases with no gene match: 8. This CDR3 is 14 amino acids long. The germline gives CDR1 SGHDT, CDR2 YYEEEE. The CDR3 here is CASSSYRDSHGYTF. The CDR3 DNA is TGTGCCAGCAGCTCCTACCGGGACAGCCATGGCTACACCTTC.

The rearrangement joins TRBV6-2 or TRBV6-3 to TRBJ1-5; TRBD1 agrees at 9 bases. Germline assignment: CDR1 MNHEY and CDR2 SVGEGT. The J segment lost 2 bases and the V segment lost 4 bases, leaving 9 bases of the junction unmatched. The CDR3 has 17 amino acids. The CDR3 sequence is CASSWTGARSRNQPQHF. The CDR3 DNA reads as TGTGCCAGCAGTTGGACAGGGGCGCGATCTCGCAATCAGCCCCAGCATTTT.

The rearrangement joins TRBV5-5 to TRBJ2-7; TRBD2 matches at 8 bases. J gave up 0 bases and V 2 bases, and 4 bases lay outside the gene matches. Per germline, CDR1 SGHKS and CDR2 YYEKEE (reference sequence). The CDR3 totals 15 residues. CDR3 amino acids: CASSLGGRLSYEQYF. In nucleotides, the CDR3 is TGTGCCAGCAGCTTAGGCGGGAGGCTCTCCTACGAGCAGTACTTC.

This clone appeared many times. This chain joins TRBV14 and TRBJ2-1, with 8 nucleotides matching TRBD2. The V gene's germline CDR1 is SGHDN and CDR2 FVKESK. Unmatched junction bases numbered 2, after V lost 1 base and J lost 0 bases. This CDR3 is built from 16 residues. CDR3 DNA sequence: TGTGCCAGCAGCCAAGGCGGGGGGCGCTCCTACAATGAGCAGTTCTTC. Residues: CASSQGGGRSYNEQFF.

DNA for the CDR3: TGTGCCAGCAGCTTAGGGGTGGGGGGAAACCAAGAGACCCAGTACTTC. It translates to CASSLGVGGNQETQYF. The chain employs TRBV7-2 and TRBJ2-5, with D perhaps TRBD2 (6 bases). Trimming removed 1 base at V and 0 bases at J, with 12 bases between. CDR3 length: 16 residues. Germline V gene sequence: CDR1 SGHTA, CDR2 FQGNSA. The full variable domain, rest sourced from reference TRBV7-2 and TRBJ2-5, is GAGVSQSPSNKVTEKGKDVELRCDPISGHTALYWYRQSLGQGLEFLIYFQGNSAPDKSGLPSDRFSAERTGGSVSTLTIQRTQQEDSAVYLCASSLGVGGNQETQYFGPGTRLLVL.

CDR3 sequence reads: CASLSLAKNIQYF. Here the CDR3 DNA reads TGTGCCAGCCTTTCTCTAGCCAAAAACATTCAGTACTTC. The chain is built from TRBV2 and TRBJ2-4, with D uncertain. The germline V gene has CDR1 SNHLY and CDR2 FYNNEI. The CDR3 consists of 13 residues. The germline V and J ends were trimmed by 8 bases and 0 bases, with 8 bases remaining between them.